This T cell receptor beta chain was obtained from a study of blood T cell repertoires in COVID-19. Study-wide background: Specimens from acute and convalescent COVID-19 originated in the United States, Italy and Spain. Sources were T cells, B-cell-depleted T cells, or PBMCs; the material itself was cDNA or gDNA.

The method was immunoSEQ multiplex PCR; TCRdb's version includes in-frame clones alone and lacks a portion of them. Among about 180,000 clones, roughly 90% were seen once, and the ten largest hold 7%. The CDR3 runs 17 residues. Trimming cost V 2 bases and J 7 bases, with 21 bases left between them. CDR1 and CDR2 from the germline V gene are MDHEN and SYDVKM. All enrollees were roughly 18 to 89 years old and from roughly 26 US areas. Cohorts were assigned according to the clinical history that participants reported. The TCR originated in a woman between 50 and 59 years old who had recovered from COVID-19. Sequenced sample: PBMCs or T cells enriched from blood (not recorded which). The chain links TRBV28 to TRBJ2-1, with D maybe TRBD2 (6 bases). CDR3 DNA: TGTGCCAGCAGTTTAGGCGTCGGCGGCGGGATCTGGAATGAGCAGTTCTTC. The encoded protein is CASSLGVGGGIWNEQFF.